These T cell receptor beta chains were read from a single sample in a study of blood T cell repertoires in COVID-19. TCRdb's table, derived via immunoSEQ multiplex PCR, lists solely in-frame clones and lacks some. The repertoire consists of about 100,000 clones, with around nine tenths occurring once and the leading ten covering around 6%. The specimen sequenced was peripheral blood. All receptors derive from a man in his 70s with acute or convalescent COVID-19. CDR3s include the opening cysteine and the closing phenylalanine or tryptophan. A D gene is named only where the DNA matches it firmly. Size tells how often a clone was seen (once, few, many) or the class of an expanded clone, and some rows leave it out.

TRBJ2-1 - TRBV28 - CASSLDSYNEQFF TGTGCCAGCAGTTTAGACTCATACAATGAGCAGTTCTTC
TRBJ1-1 - TRBV6-2/TRBV6-3 - CASSGTGGNTEAFF TGTGCCAGCAGTGGCACGGGAGGGAACACTGAAGCTTTCTTT
TRBJ2-7 - TRBV7-2 TRBD2 CASSPVASGGRRNEQYF TGTGCCAGCAGCCCAGTGGCCTCGGGGGGGAGGAGAAACGAGCAGTACTTC
TRBJ1-4 few TRBV7-2 - CASSRQGINEKLFF TGTGCCAGCAGCCGCCAGGGAATTAATGAAAAACTGTTTTTT
TRBJ1-1 medium-sized TRBV19 - CASKYRDTEAFF TGTGCCAGTAAGTATCGGGACACTGAAGCTTTCTTT
TRBJ2-1 - TRBV7-2 - CASSLTRLSSYNEQFF TGTGCCAGCAGTCTCACTAGGCTAAGTTCCTACAATGAGCAGTTCTTC
TRBJ1-2 - TRBV18 - CASSPKSIDYGYTF TGTGCCAGCTCACCTAAGAGTATTGACTATGGCTACACCTTC
TRBJ1-2 - TRBV5-1 TRBD1 CASSSGQALRGGYTF TGCGCCAGCAGCTCTGGACAGGCTCTAAGAGGGGGCTACACCTTC
TRBJ2-7 - TRBV15 TRBD1 CATSSRDRVTHEQYF TGTGCCACCAGCTCCCGGGACAGGGTCACCCACGAGCAGTACTTC
TRBJ2-7 - TRBV28 - CASSRRRASYEQYF TGTGCCAGCAGTCGACGGAGGGCCTCCTACGAGCAGTACTTC
TRBJ2-1 - TRBV10-3 TRBD2 CAIRERTSGNEQFF TGTGCCATCAGGGAGAGGACTAGCGGCAATGAGCAGTTCTTC
TRBJ1-1 - TRBV5-5 - CASSLVDGGTTEAFF TGTGCCAGCAGCTTAGTAGATGGGGGGACTACTGAAGCTTTCTTT
TRBJ2-3 - TRBV19 - CASSTLVTDTQYF TGTGCCAGTAGTACACTAGTCACAGATACGCAGTATTTT
TRBJ2-7 - TRBV5-1 - CASSSSGTPLLEQYF TGCGCCAGCAGCTCTTCCGGGACACCCCTACTGGAGCAGTACTTC
TRBJ2-2 - TRBV19 - CASSLGTPSFTGELFF TGTGCCAGTAGTCTCGGGACTCCATCCTTCACCGGGGAGCTGTTTTTT
TRBJ2-7 - TRBV11-2 TRBD1 CASSLLPGGPYEQYF TGTGCCAGCAGCTTACTCCCAGGGGGACCCTACGAGCAGTACTTC
TRBJ2-1 - TRBV4-1 - CASSKTGSSSYNEQFF TGCGCCAGCAGCAAAACAGGGTCGAGCTCCTACAATGAGCAGTTCTTC
TRBJ2-7 - TRBV13 - CASSLGRRLEQYF TGTGCCAGCAGCTTAGGCCGGAGACTCGAGCAGTACTTC
TRBJ1-2 - TRBV29-1 - CSVEGRRDDGYTF TGCAGCGTTGAAGGGCGCAGGGATGATGGCTACACCTTC
TRBJ2-3 many TRBV7-9 - CAAQGRDTQYF TGTGCCGCCCAGGGCAGGGATACGCAGTATTTT